The text below deals with one TCR beta chain. The PCR was carried out with 60 Vbeta primers and 13 Jbeta primers. Generated by immunoSEQ multiplex PCR, the TCRdb table keeps only in-frame clones and is missing some. The table has about 120,000 clones, more than 65% seen once. These data originate in a study of cytomegalovirus exposure and HLA in healthy donors. The wider study: One earlier analysis, a look at 150 million to 200 million T cells, found roughly 120 million unique TCR beta sequences. When 398 donors were genotyped, roughly 82% of them were found to fall in the Caucasian-associated ancestry cluster.

The CDR3 runs to 17 residues. V was pared by 5 bases and J by 0 bases, with 8 bases of the junction left unmatched. Germline V gene sequence: CDR1 SGHTA, CDR2 FQGNSA. Source material: PBMCs. The chain has TRBV7-2 and TRBJ2-3; 10 nucleotides agree with TRBD2. The source is a woman under 30 in good health and CMV-seronegative. The CDR3 sequence: CASSPTLAGGSTDTQYF. Written as DNA, the CDR3 is TGTGCCAGCAGCCCTACATTAGCGGGAGGCAGCACAGATACGCAGTATTTT.